In this sample, the clone carrying this T cell receptor beta chain turned up a few times. This sample was included in a study of spatial heterogeneity in lung cancer. Background on the study: Taken at a median of approximately two years after resection, follow-up PBMC samples underwent sequencing when available. Each unique TCR and UMI combination was seen more than ten times on average in raw reads.

One entry per CDR3 protein results from TCRdb running MiXCR on the 5' RACE reads. The repertoire holds 95,000 to 120,000 distinct CDR3 sequences, with about 10% as singletons. As for time point: blood at routine non-recurrence follow-up after resection. Unsorted whole RNA samples from tumor, nontumor lung or frozen PBMC were sequenced. The germline V and J ends were trimmed by 1 base and 6 bases, with 16 bases remaining between them. This CDR3 is built from 15 residues. Looked up from germline, CDR1 is SGHTA and CDR2 is FQGNSA. The clonotype comes from a female donor with early-stage non-small cell lung cancer. Source: PBMCs, taken at follow-up. V is TRBV7-2 and J is TRBJ2-7; D might be TRBD2 (6 bases). For the CDR3, the DNA is TGTGCCAGCAGCTTAGTGGCCGGGGGAGCTTCCGAGCAGTACTTC. Amino acid sequence: CASSLVAGGASEQYF.